The T cell receptor (beta chain) under discussion was sequenced for a study of blood T cell repertoires in COVID-19 (TCRdb year 2020). Background for the entire study: The collaborator samples originated in the United States, Italy and Spain and spanned the acute and convalescent phases of COVID-19. The prospective study material was composed of cDNA or gDNA derived from T cells, B-cell-depleted T cells, or PBMCs. Subjects who had been exposed to COVID-19, were actively infected with it, or had recovered from it provided the deeply sampled blood TCRbeta repertoires that made up the dataset. A freely available public database, intended as a resource for researchers studying the immune response to SARS-CoV-2, is where the repertoires were released. The samples were drawn from the first 160 participants of the ongoing ImmuneRACE study and from some 1,300 subjects provided by 6 global collaborators. Sample metadata almost always included a de-identified subject ID, COVID-19 status, age in years and sex. Where HLA class I and class II types were available, the types were taken from metadata supplied by the sample provider, not from assay-based typing. What the work shows at the level of the full study, not this receptor alone: The quantity of clinical and demographic metadata differed by source and by participant and was supplied without curation.

A remark on this clone: Its antigen is not yet known. Qualities for individual bases were not recorded, and no much larger clone is one base off.

V trim: 4 bases; J trim: 4 bases; unmatched bases: 4. The CDR3 runs 15 amino acids, cysteine and phenylalanine included. Kept here is only the CDR3 DNA, which spans 45 bases and is read in frame from base 1. Reading the germline V gene gives CDR1 MNHEY and CDR2 SVGAGI. The immunoSEQ Assay, a bias-controlled multiplex PCR, was used to amplify TCRbeta CDR3 regions from genomic DNA. Processing in the source paper ran as follows. The number of nucleated cells in each sample was estimated by amplification of reference gene primers within the assay. To quantify the absolute abundance of each unique TCRbeta CDR3 rearrangement, sequence reads were collapsed and filtered. For each sample, productive Simpson clonality was calculated as the square root of Simpson's diversity index across productive rearrangements. TCRdb obtained this table from immuneACCESS and retained in-frame rearrangements with V and J assigned. These tables miss some clones; where compared with another copy, unresolved V genes account for less than half of the shortfall, and the remainder is unexplained. V and J calls and clone size come straight from that table; D and trimming were deduced from the DNA. Present in this sample are about 300,000 clones, 86% of which were seen just once. About 4.1% of the sample is in the top ten clones.

Participants in the prospective study were enrolled through a virtual design, were aged about 18 to 100 years, and lived in some 24 United States geographic areas. In the prospective study, cohorts were assigned on the basis of participant-reported clinical history obtained from a screening survey and a study questionnaire. For ImmuneRACE Cohort 3, a participant was defined as recovered based on two consecutive negative NP/OP PCR tests, clearance by a healthcare professional, or resolution of symptoms. In the prospective study, mobile phlebotomists collected whole blood, serum and a nasopharyngeal or oropharyngeal swab from each participant. Additional blood draws and questionnaires over an approximately two-month period could optionally be provided by prospective study participants. Before DNA extraction, blood samples from the prospective study were shipped at room temperature or frozen.

Sequencing used PBMCs or T cells enriched from blood (not recorded which). This sequence originates from a young man who had recovered from COVID-19. This chain joins TRBV6-5 to TRBJ1-4, with TRBD1 identical over 9 junction bases. The DNA reads as follows: TGTGCCAGCAGTTCACAGGGGGCAGTTAATGAAAAACTGTTTTTT. Translated, this is CASSSQGAVNEKLFF.